The rows below give T cell receptor beta chains drawn from one sample of a study of T cells after posttransplantation cyclophosphamide. Generated by immunoSEQ multiplex PCR, the TCRdb table keeps only in-frame clones and is missing some. The sample includes 5,500 to 8,000 clones, around 90% of them seen just once. The specimen comprised CD8+ T cells sorted from blood, sampled after allogeneic stem cell transplant with posttransplant cyclophosphamide. These TCRs come from a male patient between 55 and 70 years old who received an allogeneic stem cell transplant from a related donor and was CMV-positive. Some T cells may be the graft donor's. CDR3s include the opening cysteine and the closing phenylalanine or tryptophan. Each record gives: CDR3 length, J gene, V gene, D gene, clone size, CDR3 DNA, CDR3 protein. The D gene is left open where the match is weak. Only some rows state a clone size, as once, few, many or a class for expanded clones.

>21|TRBJ2-7|TRBV28|NA|NA
TGTGCCAGCAGTTTAGAGGATCGCGGGACCGCGCCCTATAGGAGAGTCGGCGAGCAGTACTTC
CASSLEDRGTAPYRRVGEQYF
>14|TRBJ1-2|TRBV9|NA|NA
TGTGCCAGCAGCGGATCGTCCGAGGACTATGGCTACACCTTC
CASSGSSEDYGYTF
>16|TRBJ2-7|TRBV5-8|TRBD2|NA
TGTGCCAGCAGCTCGGGTGTAGCGGGGGCAAGCTACGAGCAGTACTTC
CASSSGVAGASYEQYF
>15|TRBJ1-2|TRBV19|NA|NA
TGTGCCAGTAGCCCTTCCCAGGGGATTGGCTATGGCTACACCTTC
CASSPSQGIGYGYTF
>14|TRBJ2-7|TRBV6-5|TRBD2|NA
TGTGCCAGCAGTTACAGGGGAGGGCAATACGAGCAGTACTTC
CASSYRGGQYEQYF
>13|TRBJ1-1|TRBV19|NA|NA
TGTGCCAGTAACGAACAGGGGAACACTGAAGCTTTCTTT
CASNEQGNTEAFF
>15|TRBJ2-7|TRBV9|NA|NA
TGTGCCAGCAGCGTAGACGGGGTCAGCTCCTACGAGCAGTACTTC
CASSVDGVSSYEQYF
>14|TRBJ1-2|TRBV6-5|TRBD1|NA
TGTGCCAGCAGTTACTCGAGGGCAGGGGGTGGCTACACCTTC
CASSYSRAGGGYTF
>14|TRBJ2-7|TRBV2|NA|NA
TGTGCCAGCAGTGAACAGGGTGGCTCCTACGAGCAGTACTTC
CASSEQGGSYEQYF
>17|TRBJ2-6|TRBV28|NA|NA
TGTGCCAGCAGCTCCCCTGGACTGATCTCTGGGGCCAACGTCCTGACTTTC
CASSSPGLISGANVLTF
>13|TRBJ2-7|TRBV27|NA|NA
TGTGCCAGCACCTCGAAGGGGGAGTACGAGCAGTACTTC
CASTSKGEYEQYF
>13|TRBJ1-2|TRBV28|NA|NA
TGTGCCAGCACCCTACCGGCTAACTATGGCTACACCTTC
CASTLPANYGYTF
>17|TRBJ1-2|TRBV19|TRBD1|few
TGTGCCAGTAGCCGGGGGACGACAGGGGGGAGTAACTATGGCTACACCTTC
CASSRGTTGGSNYGYTF
>17|TRBJ1-3|TRBV19|TRBD1|NA
TGTGCCAGTAGTATAGATACGGGACAGTACTCTGGAAACACCATATATTTT
CASSIDTGQYSGNTIYF
>11|TRBJ2-1|TRBV7-9|NA|NA
TGTGCCAGCGGTGAACAGTATGAGCAGTTCTTC
CASGEQYEQFF
>15|TRBJ1-2|TRBV6-1|NA|NA
TGTGCCAGCAGTACCCTGGAGCCTGAGGGCTATGGCTACACCTTC
CASSTLEPEGYGYTF
>17|TRBJ2-1|TRBV15|TRBD2|few
TGTGCCACCAGCAGAGATAGGCTAGCGGGGGCCCGCAATGAGCAGTTCTTC
CATSRDRLAGARNEQFF
>15|TRBJ2-2|TRBV10-3|NA|NA
TGTGCCATCAGTGAATCCAGGGAGAACACCGGGGAGCTGTTTTTT
CAISESRENTGELFF
>14|TRBJ2-7|TRBV9|TRBD1|NA
TGTGCCAGCAATCAACAGGGGGCAGAGTACGAGCAGTACTTC
CASNQQGAEYEQYF
>15|TRBJ2-7|TRBV6-5|TRBD1|NA
TGTGCCAGCAGTTTCACGACAGGGACCTCCTACGAGCAGTACTTC
CASSFTTGTSYEQYF
>15|TRBJ1-1|TRBV7-6|TRBD1|NA
TGTGCCAGCTTACCACTACAGGGGGCTGGCACTGAAGCTTTCTTT
CASLPLQGAGTEAFF
>15|TRBJ1-2|TRBV7-9|NA|NA
TGTGCCAGCAGCTTTGTAACAGGGATTAACTATGGCTACACCTTC
CASSFVTGINYGYTF
>14|TRBJ2-7|TRBV4-1|NA|NA
TGCGCCAGCAGCCAAGGTGAGGAAACCTACGAGCAGTACTTC
CASSQGEETYEQYF
>15|TRBJ2-5|TRBV5-6|TRBD2|NA
TGTGCCAGCAGCTTGGGGACTAGCGGGATTAAGACCCAGTACTTC
CASSLGTSGIKTQYF
>15|TRBJ2-7|TRBV4-3|TRBD1|NA
TGCGCCAGCAGCGCCCATGCGACAGGGGCCTACGAGCAGTACTTC
CASSAHATGAYEQYF
>13|TRBJ1-1|TRBV19|NA|NA
TGTGCCAGTAGTATAGGTCGGGGGGTTGAAGCTTTCTTT
CASSIGRGVEAFF